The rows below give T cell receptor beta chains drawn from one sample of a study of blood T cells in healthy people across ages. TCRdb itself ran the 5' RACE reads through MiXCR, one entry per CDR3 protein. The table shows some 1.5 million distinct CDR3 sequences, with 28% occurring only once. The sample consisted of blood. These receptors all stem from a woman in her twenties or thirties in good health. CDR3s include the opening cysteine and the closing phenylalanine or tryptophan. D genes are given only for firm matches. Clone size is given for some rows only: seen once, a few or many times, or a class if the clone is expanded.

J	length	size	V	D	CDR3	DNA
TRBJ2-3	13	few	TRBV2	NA	CASGQGLVDTQYF	TGTGCCAGCGGACAAGGGCTTGTAGATACGCAGTATTTT
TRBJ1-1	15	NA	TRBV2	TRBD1	CASKAPTGGHTEAFF	TGTGCCAGCAAGGCCCCGACAGGGGGCCACACTGAAGCTTTCTTT
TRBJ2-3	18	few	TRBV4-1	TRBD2	CASSQLGSGGALTDTQYF	TGCGCCAGCAGCCAATTAGGGAGCGGGGGAGCACTCACGGATACGCAGTATTTT
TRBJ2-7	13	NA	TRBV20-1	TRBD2	CSARVAGGVEQYF	TGCAGTGCTAGAGTGGCGGGAGGGGTTGAGCAGTACTTC
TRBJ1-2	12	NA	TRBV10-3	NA	CAIGSGGTRYTF	TGTGCCATCGGGTCAGGCGGGACGCGCTACACCTTC
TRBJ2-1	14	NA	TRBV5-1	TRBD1	CASTLQGAYNEQFF	TGCGCCAGCACCCTACAGGGGGCCTACAATGAGCAGTTCTTC
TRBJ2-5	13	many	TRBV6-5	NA	CASSSTAQETQYF	TGTGCCAGCAGCTCGACAGCGCAAGAGACCCAGTACTTC
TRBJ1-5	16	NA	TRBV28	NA	CVSSPRTAQPNQPQHF	TGTGTCAGCAGTCCTAGGACAGCCCAACCCAATCAGCCCCAGCATTTT
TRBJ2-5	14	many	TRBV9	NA	CASSPSGRRETQYF	TGTGCCAGCAGCCCGAGTGGGCGCAGGGAGACCCAGTACTTC
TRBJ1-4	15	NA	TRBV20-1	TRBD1	CSARDLYRGDEKLFF	TGCAGTGCTAGAGACCTTTACAGGGGCGATGAAAAACTGTTTTTT
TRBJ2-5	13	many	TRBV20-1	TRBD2	CSAGSGGAVTQYF	TGCAGTGCCGGTAGCGGGGGGGCCGTGACCCAGTACTTC
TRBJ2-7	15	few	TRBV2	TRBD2	CASLTTERGAYEQYF	TGTGCCAGCTTGACCACTGAGCGGGGCGCCTACGAGCAGTACTTC
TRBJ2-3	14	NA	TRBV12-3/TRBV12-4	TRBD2	CASRLAGGSQAQYF	TGTGCCAGCAGATTAGCGGGAGGATCACAGGCGCAGTATTTT
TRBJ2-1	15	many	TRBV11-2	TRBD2	CASRPTGGSYNEQFF	TGTGCCAGCAGGCCGACGGGGGGTTCCTACAATGAGCAGTTCTTC
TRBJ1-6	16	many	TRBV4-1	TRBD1	CASSLPEGTGGSPLHF	TGCGCCAGCAGCCTCCCAGAAGGAACAGGGGGTTCACCCCTCCACTTT
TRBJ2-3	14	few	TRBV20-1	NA	CSARLVLGTDTQYF	TGCAGTGCTAGACTAGTGCTTGGCACAGATACGCAGTATTTT
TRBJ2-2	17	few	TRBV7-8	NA	CASSHSSGAGRRGELFF	TGTGCCAGCAGCCACTCGTCTGGGGCGGGACGGCGGGGGGAGCTGTTTTTT
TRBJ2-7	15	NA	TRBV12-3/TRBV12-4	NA	CASSPRTQASYEQYF	TGTGCCAGCAGTCCCCGGACCCAAGCCAGCTACGAGCAGTACTTC
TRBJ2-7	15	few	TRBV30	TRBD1	CAWSEGQEALSEQYF	TGTGCCTGGAGTGAGGGACAGGAGGCCTTAAGCGAGCAGTACTTC
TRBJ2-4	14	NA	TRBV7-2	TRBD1	CASDAGGAGNIQYF	TGTGCCAGCGATGCAGGGGGCGCGGGAAACATTCAGTACTTC
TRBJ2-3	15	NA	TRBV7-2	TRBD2	CASSLEGGRADTQYF	TGTGCCAGCAGCTTAGAGGGCGGGAGGGCAGATACGCAGTATTTT
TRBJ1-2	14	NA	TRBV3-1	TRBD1	CASSHLDRVGGYTF	TGTGCCAGCAGCCATCTGGACAGGGTGGGCGGCTACACCTTC
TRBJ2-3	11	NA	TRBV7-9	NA	CASPLGDTQYF	TGTGCCAGTCCTCTGGGGGATACGCAGTATTTT
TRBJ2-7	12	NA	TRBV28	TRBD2	CAGSFGRLEQYF	TGTGCCGGCAGTTTCGGGAGGCTCGAGCAGTACTTC
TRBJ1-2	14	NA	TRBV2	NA	CASSEMRAGYGYTF	TGTGCCAGCAGTGAAATGCGGGCGGGGTATGGCTACACCTTC
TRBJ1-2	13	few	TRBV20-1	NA	CSARDGLFYGYTF	TGCAGTGCTAGGGACGGACTTTTCTATGGCTACACCTTC
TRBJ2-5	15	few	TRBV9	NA	CASSVAGRGVETQYF	TGTGCCAGCAGCGTTGCAGGACGAGGGGTAGAGACCCAGTACTTC
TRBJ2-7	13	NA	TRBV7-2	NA	CASSTGLLYEQYF	TGTGCCAGCAGCACGGGACTCCTCTACGAGCAGTACTTC
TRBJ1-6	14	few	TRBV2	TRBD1	CASSGDRGGSPPHF	TGTGCCAGCAGTGGGGACAGGGGTGGGTCACCCCCCCACTTT
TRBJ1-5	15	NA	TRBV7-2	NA	CASSYLPGQNQPQHF	TGTGCCAGCAGCTACCTCCCGGGCCAAAATCAGCCCCAGCATTTT
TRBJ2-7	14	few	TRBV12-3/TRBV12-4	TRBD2	CASRTSGGDYEQYF	TGTGCCAGCAGGACTAGCGGGGGCGACTACGAGCAGTACTTC
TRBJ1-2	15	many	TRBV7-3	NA	CASKPTGASNYGYTF	TGTGCCAGCAAACCAACAGGCGCATCTAACTATGGCTACACCTTC
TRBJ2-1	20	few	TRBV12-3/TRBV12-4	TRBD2	CASSLGGAGLAGGIDNEQFF	TGTGCCAGCAGTTTAGGGGGGGCGGGACTAGCGGGAGGGATCGACAATGAGCAGTTCTTC
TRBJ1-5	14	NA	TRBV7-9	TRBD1	CASSCQGGNQPQHF	TGTGCCAGCAGCTGTCAGGGGGGCAATCAGCCCCAGCATTTT
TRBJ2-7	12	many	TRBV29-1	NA	CSAGDVSYEQYF	TGCAGCGCTGGGGACGTATCCTACGAGCAGTACTTC
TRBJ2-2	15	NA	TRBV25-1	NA	CASSNPGAPTGELFF	TGTGCCAGCAGTAACCCCGGGGCACCCACCGGGGAGCTGTTTTTT
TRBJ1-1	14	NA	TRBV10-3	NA	CAISEPPTGSEAFF	TGTGCCATCAGTGAGCCCCCCACAGGTTCTGAAGCTTTCTTT
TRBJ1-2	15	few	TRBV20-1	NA	CSASHTAGSNYGYTF	TGCAGTGCTAGTCATACGGCAGGCAGTAACTATGGCTACACCTTC
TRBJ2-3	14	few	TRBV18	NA	CASSQGPSEDTQYF	TGTGCCAGCTCCCAAGGACCGAGCGAGGATACGCAGTATTTT
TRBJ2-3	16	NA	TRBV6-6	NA	CTSSYSTGGAGDTQYF	TGTACCAGCAGTTACTCGACGGGCGGGGCGGGAGATACGCAGTATTTT
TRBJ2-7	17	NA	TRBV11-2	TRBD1	CASSEWGTGGANYEQYF	TGTGCCAGCAGCGAGTGGGGGACAGGGGGCGCGAACTACGAGCAGTACTTC
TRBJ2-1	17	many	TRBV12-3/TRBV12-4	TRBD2	CASSNPTSGGPYNEQFF	TGTGCCAGCAGTAATCCGACTAGCGGGGGGCCTTACAATGAGCAGTTCTTC